Listed below are T cell receptor beta chains from one sample, sequenced in a study of identical twins. TCRdb processed the 5' RACE reads anew with MiXCR; each CDR3 protein has one entry. Of some 600,000 distinct CDR3 sequences listed, roughly 7.2% are singletons. The sample was also reused in another study, on yellow fever vaccine responses in identical twins.

The sample comprised PBMCs. Receptors originate from a young woman in good health. Both conserved end residues are part of each CDR3. Each record gives: V gene, J gene, CDR3 protein.

v_call: TRBV15
j_call: TRBJ1-2
cdr3_aa: CATSSAFREGLYGYTF

v_call: TRBV4-1
j_call: TRBJ2-3
cdr3_aa: CASSQDPGGTDTQYF

v_call: TRBV11-2
j_call: TRBJ2-2
cdr3_aa: CASSFIGARSGELFF

v_call: TRBV4-1
j_call: TRBJ2-1
cdr3_aa: CASSQRLAVGNEQFF

v_call: TRBV12-3/TRBV12-4
j_call: TRBJ1-1
cdr3_aa: CASSKTGENTEAFF

v_call: TRBV14
j_call: TRBJ2-7
cdr3_aa: CASSQVVYEQYF

v_call: TRBV7-3
j_call: TRBJ2-1
cdr3_aa: CASSFGLNNEQFF

v_call: TRBV20-1
j_call: TRBJ2-3
cdr3_aa: CSASTLEADTQYF

v_call: TRBV12-3/TRBV12-4
j_call: TRBJ2-1
cdr3_aa: CASSLSSGNNEQFF

v_call: TRBV24-1
j_call: TRBJ2-5
cdr3_aa: CATSDGTGTGFWETQYF

v_call: TRBV27
j_call: TRBJ2-1
cdr3_aa: CASSWTGPRKGYNEQFF

v_call: TRBV7-9
j_call: TRBJ2-1
cdr3_aa: CASSSLEGSYNEQFF

v_call: TRBV5-6
j_call: TRBJ2-3
cdr3_aa: CASSRARDYPPDTQYF

v_call: TRBV12-3/TRBV12-4
j_call: TRBJ1-1
cdr3_aa: CASIGTGPQAFF

v_call: TRBV20-1
j_call: TRBJ1-6
cdr3_aa: CSARDAGPSPLRSYNSPLHF

v_call: TRBV29-1
j_call: TRBJ1-1
cdr3_aa: CSFLKATGEAFF

v_call: TRBV7-6
j_call: TRBJ1-4
cdr3_aa: CASSLTDWEKLFF

v_call: TRBV7-9
j_call: TRBJ2-5
cdr3_aa: CASSFQGGETQYF

v_call: TRBV11-2
j_call: TRBJ2-2
cdr3_aa: CASSSPRDRGTGELFF

v_call: TRBV12-5
j_call: TRBJ2-3
cdr3_aa: CASGRQGRTDTQYF

v_call: TRBV20-1
j_call: TRBJ1-1
cdr3_aa: CSAQGVRTEAFF

v_call: TRBV4-1
j_call: TRBJ1-5
cdr3_aa: CASSQAPGGKNSNQPQHF

v_call: TRBV7-9
j_call: TRBJ2-1
cdr3_aa: CASSFPSQAYNEQFF

v_call: TRBV24-1
j_call: TRBJ2-1
cdr3_aa: CATSDLSGSSYNEQFF

v_call: TRBV4-2
j_call: TRBJ2-3
cdr3_aa: CASSLPGRTGDTDTQYF